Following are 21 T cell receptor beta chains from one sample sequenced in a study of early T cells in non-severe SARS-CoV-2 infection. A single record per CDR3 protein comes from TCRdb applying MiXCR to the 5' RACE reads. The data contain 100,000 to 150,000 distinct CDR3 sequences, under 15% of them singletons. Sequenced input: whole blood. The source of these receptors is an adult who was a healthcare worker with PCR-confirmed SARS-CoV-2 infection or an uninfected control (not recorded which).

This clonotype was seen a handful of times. CDR3 coding DNA: TGTGCCAGTAACAGGGGGAGTTATGAAAAACTGTTTTTT. Translation gives CASNRGSYEKLFF. V usage is TRBV19 and J usage is TRBJ1-4; 8 nucleotides agree with TRBD1. The CDR3 runs to 13 residues. V dropped 7 bases and J dropped 6; count of bases not matched to a gene: 4. Germline CDR1 is LNHDA and CDR2 is SQIVND (reference sequence).

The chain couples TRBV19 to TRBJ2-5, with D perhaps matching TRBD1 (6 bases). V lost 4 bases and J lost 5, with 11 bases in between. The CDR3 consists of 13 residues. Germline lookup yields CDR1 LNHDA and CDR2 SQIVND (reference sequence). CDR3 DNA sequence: TGTGCCAGTAGTAGACAGGTTCGTGAGACCCAGTACTTC. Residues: CASSRQVRETQYF.

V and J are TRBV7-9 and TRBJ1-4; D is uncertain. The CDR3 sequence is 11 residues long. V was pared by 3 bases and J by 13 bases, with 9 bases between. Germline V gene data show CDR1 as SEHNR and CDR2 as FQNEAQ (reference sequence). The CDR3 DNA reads TGTGCCAGCAGCTTGTCGGAGGGACTGTTTTTT. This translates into CASSLSEGLFF.

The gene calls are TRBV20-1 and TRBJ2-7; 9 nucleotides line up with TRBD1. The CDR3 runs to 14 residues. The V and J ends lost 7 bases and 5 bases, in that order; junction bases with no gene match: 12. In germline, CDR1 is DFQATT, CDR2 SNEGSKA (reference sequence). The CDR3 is CSVNRGLRANEQYF. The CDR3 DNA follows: TGCAGTGTAAACAGGGGGCTACGTGCTAACGAGCAGTACTTC.

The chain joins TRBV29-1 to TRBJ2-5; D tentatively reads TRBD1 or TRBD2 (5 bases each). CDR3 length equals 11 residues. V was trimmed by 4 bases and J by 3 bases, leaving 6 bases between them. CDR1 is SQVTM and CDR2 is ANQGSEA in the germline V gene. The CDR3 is CSVGGEETQYF. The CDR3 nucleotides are TGCAGCGTTGGAGGGGAAGAGACCCAGTACTTC.

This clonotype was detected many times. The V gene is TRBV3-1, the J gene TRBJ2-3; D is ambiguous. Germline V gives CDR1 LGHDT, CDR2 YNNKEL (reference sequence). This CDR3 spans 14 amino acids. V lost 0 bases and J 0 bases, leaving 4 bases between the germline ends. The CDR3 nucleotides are TGTGCCAGCAGCCAAGACTTGAGCACAGATACGCAGTATTTT. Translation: CASSQDLSTDTQYF.

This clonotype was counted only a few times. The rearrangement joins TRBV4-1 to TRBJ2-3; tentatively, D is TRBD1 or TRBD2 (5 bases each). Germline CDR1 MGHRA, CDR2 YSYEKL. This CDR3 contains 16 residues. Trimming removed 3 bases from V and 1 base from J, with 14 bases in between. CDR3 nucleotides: TGCGCCAGCAGCCAGTCTCTGGGGCGGGGCACAGATACGCAGTATTTT. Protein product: CASSQSLGRGTDTQYF.

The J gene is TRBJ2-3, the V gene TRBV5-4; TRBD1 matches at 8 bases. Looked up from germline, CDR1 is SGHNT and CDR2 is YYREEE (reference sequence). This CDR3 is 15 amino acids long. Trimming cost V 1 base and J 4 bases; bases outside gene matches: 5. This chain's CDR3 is CASSLKDRAPDTQYF. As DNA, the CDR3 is TGTGCCAGCAGCTTGAAGGACAGGGCCCCAGATACGCAGTATTTT.

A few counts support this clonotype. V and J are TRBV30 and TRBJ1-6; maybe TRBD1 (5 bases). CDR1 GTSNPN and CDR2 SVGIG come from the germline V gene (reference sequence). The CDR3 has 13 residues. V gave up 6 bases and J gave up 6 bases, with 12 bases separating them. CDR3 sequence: CACPAGSNSPLHF. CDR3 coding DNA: TGTGCCTGCCCGGCAGGGAGTAATTCACCCCTCCACTTT.

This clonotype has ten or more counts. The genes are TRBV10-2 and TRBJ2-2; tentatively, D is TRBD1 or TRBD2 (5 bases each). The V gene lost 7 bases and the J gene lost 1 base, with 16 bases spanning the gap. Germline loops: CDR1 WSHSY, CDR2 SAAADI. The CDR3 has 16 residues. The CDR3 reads CASTPRLGENTGELFF. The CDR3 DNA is TGCGCCAGCACTCCCCGTTTGGGGGAGAACACCGGGGAGCTGTTTTTT.

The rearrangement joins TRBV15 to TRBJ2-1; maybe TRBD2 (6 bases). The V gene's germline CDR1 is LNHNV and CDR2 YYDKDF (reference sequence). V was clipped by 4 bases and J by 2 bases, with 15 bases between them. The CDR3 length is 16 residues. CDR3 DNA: TGTGCCACCAGCATCTCTTCCGGGGGAACCTACAATGAGCAGTTCTTC. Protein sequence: CATSISSGGTYNEQFF.

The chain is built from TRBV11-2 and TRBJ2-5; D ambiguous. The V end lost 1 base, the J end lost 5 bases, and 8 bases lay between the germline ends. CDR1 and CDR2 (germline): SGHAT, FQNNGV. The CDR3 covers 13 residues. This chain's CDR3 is CASSLGQLETQYF. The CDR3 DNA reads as TGTGCCAGCAGCTTAGGGCAGCTGGAGACCCAGTACTTC.

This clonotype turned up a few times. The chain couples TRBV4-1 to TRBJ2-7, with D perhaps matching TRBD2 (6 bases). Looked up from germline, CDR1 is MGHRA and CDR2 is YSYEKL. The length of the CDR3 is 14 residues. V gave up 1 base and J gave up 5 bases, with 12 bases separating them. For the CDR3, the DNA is TGCGCCAGCAGCCAAGTAGAGGGAGGCAACGAGCAGTACTTC. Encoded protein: CASSQVEGGNEQYF.

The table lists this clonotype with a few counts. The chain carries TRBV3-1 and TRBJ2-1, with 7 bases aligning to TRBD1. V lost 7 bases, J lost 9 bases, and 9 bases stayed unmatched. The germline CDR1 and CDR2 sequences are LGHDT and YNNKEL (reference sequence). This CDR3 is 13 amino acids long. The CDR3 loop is CASILTGLGEQFF. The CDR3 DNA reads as TGTGCCAGCATCCTGACAGGGCTGGGTGAGCAGTTCTTC.

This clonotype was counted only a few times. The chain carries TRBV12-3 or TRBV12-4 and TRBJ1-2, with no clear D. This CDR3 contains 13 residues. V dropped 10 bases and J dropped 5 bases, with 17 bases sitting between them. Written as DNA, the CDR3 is TGTGCCAACACTATCTCCGGCTCTTATGGCTACACCTTC. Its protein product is CANTISGSYGYTF.

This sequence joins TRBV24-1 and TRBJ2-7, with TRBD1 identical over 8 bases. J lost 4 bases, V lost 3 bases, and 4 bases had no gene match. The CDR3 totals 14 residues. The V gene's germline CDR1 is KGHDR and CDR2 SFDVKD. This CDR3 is CATSDRDRRYEQYF. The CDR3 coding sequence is TGTGCCACCAGTGATCGGGACAGGCGGTACGAGCAGTACTTC.

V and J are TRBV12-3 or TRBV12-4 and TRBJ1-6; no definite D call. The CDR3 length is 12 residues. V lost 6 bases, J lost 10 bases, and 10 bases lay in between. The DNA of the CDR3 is TGTGCCAGCAGCCCCTCCGGGTCACCCCTCCACTTT. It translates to CASSPSGSPLHF.

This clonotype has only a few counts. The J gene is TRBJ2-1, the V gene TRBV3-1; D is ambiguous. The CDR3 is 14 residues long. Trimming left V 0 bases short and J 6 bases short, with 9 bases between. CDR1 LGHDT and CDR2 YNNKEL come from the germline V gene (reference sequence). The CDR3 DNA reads TGTGCCAGCAGCCAAGACCCCGTGTCCAATGAGCAGTTCTTC. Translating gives CASSQDPVSNEQFF.

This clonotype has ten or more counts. For the CDR3, the DNA is TGTGCCAGCAGCTTGGCTAAGGGACAGGAGACCCAGTACTTC. Protein sequence: CASSLAKGQETQYF. The chain links TRBV5-4 to TRBJ2-5, with 7 bases matching TRBD1. The CDR3 has 14 amino acids. Germline CDR1 SGHNT, CDR2 YYREEE (reference sequence). V was pared by 0 bases and J by 5 bases, with 4 bases of the junction left unmatched.

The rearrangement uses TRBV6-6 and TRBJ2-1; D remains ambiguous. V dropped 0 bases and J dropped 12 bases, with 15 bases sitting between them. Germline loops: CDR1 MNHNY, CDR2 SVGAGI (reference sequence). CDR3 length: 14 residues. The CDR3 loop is CASSYSRWDSGQFF. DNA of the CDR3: TGTGCCAGCAGTTACTCCCGATGGGATAGTGGGCAGTTCTTC.

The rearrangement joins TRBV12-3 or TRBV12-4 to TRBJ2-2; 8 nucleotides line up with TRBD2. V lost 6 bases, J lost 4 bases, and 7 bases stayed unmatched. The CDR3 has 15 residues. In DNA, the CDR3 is TGTGCCAGCAGCGCCGGGACTAGATTCACCGGGGAGCTGTTTTTT. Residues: CASSAGTRFTGELFF.